Below are 32 T cell receptor beta chains sequenced from a single sample in a study of technical replicates of blood from a few donors. Sequenced by immunoSEQ multiplex PCR; TCRdb stores in-frame clones only, minus some. The profile shows roughly 92,000 clones, about 95% of them singletons. The sample taken for sequencing was T cells isolated from PBMCs. These receptors originate from a human donor in good health.

This clone was seen a single time. The chain has TRBV27 and TRBJ2-1; 13 bases are shared with TRBD2. The CDR3 is 17 residues long. With V trimmed by 6 bases and J by 0 bases, 5 bases remained unmatched. Germline lookup yields CDR1 MNHEY and CDR2 SMNVEV (reference sequence). CDR3 residues: CASSQGTSGVSYNEQFF. The CDR3 nucleotides read TGTGCCAGCAGCCAAGGGACTAGCGGGGTCTCCTACAATGAGCAGTTCTTC.

This clone was seen a handful of times. The DNA of the CDR3 is TGTGCCAGCAGTGGTGAGGAGTTCAGCGGGGAGCTGTTTTTT. Protein: CASSGEEFSGELFF. This chain joins TRBV6-4 and TRBJ2-2, with no clear D. This CDR3 comprises 14 residues. V lost 4 bases and J lost 7, with 13 bases in between. Germline CDR1 and CDR2: MRHNA and SNTAGT.

In its sample, this clone was seen once. The chain joins TRBV5-1 to TRBJ2-1, with D possibly matching TRBD2 (6 bases). Germline CDR1 and CDR2: SGHRS and YFSETQ. With 1 base removed from V and 3 bases from J, the gap between germline ends came to 11 bases. The CDR3 is made up of 15 amino acids. The CDR3 DNA is TGCGCCAGCAGCTTGCGACGGGAGTACTACAATGAGCAGTTCTTC. Translating gives CASSLRREYYNEQFF.

The CDR3 spells CASSLSPFSGFQETQYF. The CDR3 region has the DNA TGTGCCAGCAGTCTCTCACCCTTTAGCGGGTTCCAAGAGACCCAGTACTTC. This sequence joins TRBV28 and TRBJ2-5, with 7 bases identical to TRBD2. Germline V lookup: CDR1 MDHEN, CDR2 SYDVKM. Trimming cost V 5 bases and J 1 base; bases outside gene matches: 13. The CDR3 extends over 17 amino acids. Using reference TRBV28 and TRBJ2-5 for the parts outside the CDR3, the full variable domain is DVKVTQSSRYLVKRTGEKVFLECVQDMDHENMFWYRQDPGLGLRLIYFSYDVKMKEKGDIPEGYSVSREKKERFSLILESASTNQTSMYLCASSLSPFSGFQETQYFGPGTRLLVL.

The V gene is TRBV7-9, the J gene TRBJ2-1, with a tentative D call TRBD2 (6 bases). This CDR3 contains 15 residues. Germline V CDR1 and CDR2: SEHNR, FQNEAQ (reference sequence). V was cut by 3 bases and J by 6 bases, with 15 bases left in between. CDR3 in amino acids: CASSFGRDPLNEQFF. CDR3 DNA sequence: TGTGCCAGCAGCTTTGGGCGGGACCCACTCAATGAGCAGTTCTTC.

The J gene is TRBJ2-7, the V gene TRBV27; perhaps TRBD1 as D (7 bases). This CDR3 is 14 amino acids long. Germline V gene data show CDR1 as MNHEY and CDR2 as SMNVEV (reference sequence). Trimming pared 2 bases from V and 4 bases from J, leaving 12 bases between. The CDR3 DNA reads as TGTGCCAGCAGTTTAAGACAGGGAGGTTACGAGCAGTACTTC. Translation: CASSLRQGGYEQYF.

This clone was recorded only once. V gene TRBV29-1 combines with J gene TRBJ2-2; 11 nucleotides agree with TRBD2. The germline V gene encodes CDR1 SQVTM and CDR2 ANQGSEA. V lost 4 bases to trimming and J lost 0 bases; unmatched junction nucleotides: 1. The CDR3 contains 15 residues. The CDR3: CSVGTSGSNTGELFF. CDR3 DNA sequence: TGCAGCGTTGGGACTAGCGGGTCGAACACCGGGGAGCTGTTTTTT.

The chain carries TRBV5-4 and TRBJ2-3; no clear D gene. The V end lost 4 bases, the J end lost 5 bases, and 17 bases lay between the germline ends. The CDR3 sequence is 15 residues long. CDR1 and CDR2 (germline): SGHNT, YYREEE (reference sequence). The CDR3: CASSLHKAGVDTQYF. CDR3 DNA sequence: TGTGCCAGCAGCCTCCACAAGGCCGGAGTAGATACGCAGTATTTT.

The V gene is TRBV7-2, the J gene TRBJ1-5, with TRBD1 matching over 7 bases. Losses at the gene ends were 4 bases for V and 4 bases for J; bases not matched to a gene: 4. Germline loops: CDR1 SGHTA, CDR2 FQGNSA. The CDR3 is made up of 14 amino acids. The CDR3 nucleotides are TGTGCCAGCAGCTCCGGGACAGAGAATCAGCCCCAGCATTTT. The encoded protein is CASSSGTENQPQHF.

The chain is built from TRBV27 and TRBJ2-3; 8 bases are a match to TRBD2. V trimming: 4 bases; J trimming: 2 bases; junction bases outside the gene matches: 8. The V gene's germline CDR1 is MNHEY and CDR2 SMNVEV (reference sequence). The CDR3 has 16 amino acids. CDR3 region: CASSSTGTRFTDTQYF. The CDR3 DNA reads as TGTGCCAGCAGTTCCACCGGGACTAGGTTCACAGATACGCAGTATTTT.

V and J are TRBV10-3 and TRBJ2-5; 11 positions agree with TRBD2. This CDR3 is built from 13 residues. Germline V gives CDR1 ENHRY, CDR2 SYGVKD. The junction had 6 bases not matched to a gene; V was cut back by 10 bases and J by 5 bases. The CDR3 sequence is CASSGRVMETQYF. Here the CDR3 DNA reads TGTGCCAGTAGCGGGAGGGTGATGGAGACCCAGTACTTC.

The DNA for the CDR3 is TGTGCCAGCAGTTGGGGGGAATCCTATGGCTACACCTTC. Translated: CASSWGESYGYTF. J is TRBJ1-2 and V is TRBV27; possibly TRBD1 for D (5 bases). V was shortened by 4 bases and J by 4 bases, with 10 bases between the two germline ends. The length of the CDR3 is 13 residues. The V gene's germline CDR1 is MNHEY and CDR2 SMNVEV (reference sequence).

The chain employs TRBV6-6 and TRBJ2-3; 8 bases map to TRBD1. Germline V gene sequence: CDR1 MNHNY, CDR2 SVGAGI (reference sequence). The ends lost 6 bases at V and 6 bases at J; junction bases unmatched: 5. This CDR3 comprises 13 residues. CDR3 DNA: TGTGCCAGCAGCCGGGGACAGGCGGATACGCAGTATTTT. Translated: CASSRGQADTQYF.

The chain combines TRBV28 with TRBJ1-2, with 7 bases aligning to TRBD1. CDR3 length equals 16 residues. The V and J ends lost 5 bases and 4 bases, in that order; junction bases with no gene match: 13. Germline V lookup: CDR1 MDHEN, CDR2 SYDVKM. Written as DNA, the CDR3 is TGTGCCAGCAGTCTAATGGGACAGCGTTTTACCTATGGCTACACCTTC. Its translation is CASSLMGQRFTYGYTF.

The chain employs TRBV14 and TRBJ2-5; D possibly corresponds to TRBD1 (6 bases). The CDR3 covers 15 residues. CDR1 is SGHDN, CDR2 FVKESK, per germline. Trimming stripped 5 bases from V and 7 bases from J, with 20 bases between. The CDR3 here is CASSIRTDRLGTQYF. DNA of the CDR3: TGTGCCAGCAGCATTCGGACAGATAGATTGGGGACCCAGTACTTC.

This clone appeared once. The chain links TRBV4-2 to TRBJ1-2; 7 nucleotides line up with TRBD1. There are 16 residues in the CDR3. Trimming at V came to 0 bases and at J to 5 bases, leaving 9 bases not matched to a gene. In germline, CDR1 is LGHNA, CDR2 YNFKEQ. CDR3 in DNA: TGTGCCAGCAGCCAAGACCTTTCGGGACAGAGTTATGGCTACACCTTC. It specifies CASSQDLSGQSYGYTF.

The CDR3 DNA follows: TGTGCCAGTACCAGTGACAGGGATGGGACCGGGGAGCTGTTTTTT. Amino acids: CASTSDRDGTGELFF. This chain links TRBV19 with TRBJ2-2, with 7 bases identical to TRBD1. The CDR3 is 15 residues long. Trimming at V came to 7 bases and at J to 5 bases, leaving 10 bases not matched to a gene. Germline lookup yields CDR1 LNHDA and CDR2 SQIVND (reference sequence).

The chain employs TRBV15 and TRBJ2-7, with D perhaps TRBD2 (5 bases). Germline CDR1 reads LNHNV; CDR2 reads YYDKDF (reference sequence). The CDR3 consists of 16 residues. The V end was cut by 0 bases, the J end by 0 bases, with 12 bases between. CDR3 nucleotides: TGTGCCACCAGCAGAGATTTAGCGCCGAGCTCCTACGAGCAGTACTTC. Translating gives CATSRDLAPSSYEQYF.

The chain employs TRBV11-2 and TRBJ1-1; 7 bases fit TRBD1. From germline, CDR1 is SGHAT and CDR2 FQNNGV. This CDR3 has 16 residues. V shed 2 bases and J 2 bases; nucleotides not matched to a gene: 8. The CDR3 coding sequence is TGTGCCAGCAGCTTATTAAAGGGGGCGCTTAACACTGAAGCTTTCTTT. It encodes CASSLLKGALNTEAFF.

The chain combines TRBV2 with TRBJ1-1; TRBD1 is a possible D gene (5 bases). The CDR3 has 13 amino acids. Trimming removed 8 bases at V and 0 bases at J, with 10 bases between. Germline V CDR1 and CDR2: SNHLY, FYNNEI. This CDR3 reads CASLRDLNTEAFF. The CDR3 nucleotides read TGTGCCAGCCTTAGGGACTTGAACACTGAAGCTTTCTTT.

Only one count was recorded for this clone. The genes are TRBV11-3 and TRBJ2-5; no definite D call. Germline V CDR1 and CDR2: SGHNT, YENEEA. The CDR3 contains 12 residues. Deletions cut 5 bases from V and 5 bases from J, with 9 bases between. The CDR3, as DNA: TGTGCCAGCAGCCTTGACACGGAGACCCAGTACTTC. Translating gives CASSLDTETQYF.

CDR3 nucleotides: TGTGCCAGCAGTTTTCCGGGACTAGCGGGTTACGAGCAGTACTTC. It encodes CASSFPGLAGYEQYF. The J gene is TRBJ2-7, the V gene TRBV28; TRBD2 agrees at 12 bases. Per germline, CDR1 MDHEN and CDR2 SYDVKM. Losses at the gene ends were 3 bases for V and 4 bases for J; bases not matched to a gene: 4. CDR3 length equals 15 residues.

The chain couples TRBV29-1 to TRBJ2-1; a possible D gene is TRBD2 (5 bases). With 8 bases removed from V and 5 bases from J, the gap between germline ends came to 7 bases. The CDR3 covers 10 residues. Germline lookup yields CDR1 SQVTM and CDR2 ANQGSEA. The CDR3 sequence: CSHGNNEQFF. The CDR3, as DNA: TGCAGCCACGGGAACAATGAGCAGTTCTTC.

J is TRBJ2-1 and V is TRBV2, with D unclear. Germline V gene lookup returns CDR1 SNHLY and CDR2 FYNNEI. This CDR3 has 14 residues. With 2 bases removed from V and 7 bases from J, the gap between germline ends came to 12 bases. The CDR3 DNA reads as TGTGCCAGCAGTGAAACCTTTCTACGGAATGAGCAGTTCTTC. This codes for CASSETFLRNEQFF.

The chain has TRBV7-9 and TRBJ2-5; tentatively, D is TRBD1 (6 bases). The CDR3 extends over 13 amino acids. The V end was cut by 5 bases, the J end by 1 base, with 8 bases between. Germline loops: CDR1 SEHNR, CDR2 FQNEAQ (reference sequence). In DNA, the CDR3 is TGTGCCAGCAGCCACAGGGTCCAAGAGACCCAGTACTTC. Translating gives CASSHRVQETQYF.

This clone has a single count. The chain joins TRBV25-1 to TRBJ1-2; no clear D gene. V dropped 5 bases and J dropped 5 bases, with 15 bases sitting between them. This CDR3 spans 14 amino acids. Per the germline V gene, CDR1 is MGHDK and CDR2 is SYGVNS. The CDR3 sequence is CASSLNPLWYGYTF. The DNA of the CDR3 is TGTGCCAGCAGTTTAAACCCCCTATGGTATGGCTACACCTTC.

The chain uses TRBV27 and TRBJ2-7, with TRBD2 matching over 10 bases. V was clipped by 5 bases and J by 5 bases; unmatched bases: 3. Per the germline V gene, CDR1 is MNHEY and CDR2 is SMNVEV (reference sequence). CDR3 length: 13 amino acids. The CDR3 is CASSPSGRNEQYF. In DNA form, the CDR3 reads TGTGCCAGCAGTCCTAGCGGGAGAAACGAGCAGTACTTC.

The chain employs TRBV5-1 and TRBJ1-5; 7 positions match TRBD1. CDR3 size: 14 residues. CDR1 is SGHRS, CDR2 YFSETQ, per germline. The trim removed 3 bases at V and 4 bases at J, leaving 4 bases unmatched. CDR3 amino acids: CASSSGQYNQPQHF. The CDR3 bases are TGCGCCAGCAGCTCGGGACAGTATAATCAGCCCCAGCATTTT. Combining the CDR3 with reference TRBV5-1 and TRBJ1-5 gives the whole variable domain KAGVTQTPRYLIKTRGQQVTLSCSPISGHRSVSWYQQTPGQGLQFLFEYFSETQRNKGNFPGRFSGRQFSNSRSEMNVSTLELGDSALYLCASSSGQYNQPQHFGDGTRLSIL.

The chain carries TRBV28 and TRBJ1-2; 7 nucleotides agree with TRBD1. Trimming at V came to 6 bases and at J to 7 bases, leaving 8 bases not matched to a gene. The CDR3 totals 13 residues. From germline, CDR1 is MDHEN and CDR2 SYDVKM. The CDR3 reads CASRSGGVSGYTF. The CDR3 nucleotides are TGTGCCAGCAGATCAGGGGGTGTTAGTGGCTACACCTTC.

This chain joins TRBV6-6 and TRBJ2-7; 9 bases are shared with TRBD1. Germline assignment: CDR1 MNHNY and CDR2 SVGAGI (reference sequence). The CDR3 extends over 14 amino acids. Trimming cost V 5 bases and J 5 bases; bases outside gene matches: 7. In DNA, the CDR3 is TGTGCCAGCAGTCTAGGACAGGGGACCAACGAGCAGTACTTC. This codes for CASSLGQGTNEQYF.

To note about this clone: Other nucleotide sequences from this sample produce the same CDR3. The chain couples TRBV6-1 to TRBJ2-1; possibly TRBD2 for D (5 bases). Germline V gene data show CDR1 as MNHNS and CDR2 as SASEGT. The V end lost 2 bases, the J end lost 6 bases, and 5 bases lay between the germline ends. The CDR3 contains 12 residues. The CDR3 sequence: CASSERGNEQFF. CDR3 DNA: TGTGCCAGCAGTGAACGGGGCAATGAGCAGTTCTTC.

As to this clone: One end of the junction is discordant with germline, which a read error may explain. The V gene is TRBV9, the J gene TRBJ1-1; D not certain. The CDR3 runs to 14 residues. CDR1 is SGDLS and CDR2 is YYNGEE in the germline V gene. The DNA of the CDR3 is TGTGCCAGCAGCCCCTGGGAGTCGAACCCTGAAGCTTTCTTT. It encodes CASSPWESNPEAFF.